Here is one T cell receptor beta chain with its context. Antigen: not known. This record comes from a study of a mutant IDH1 vaccine in newly diagnosed glioma. Study overall: Former treatment meant radiotherapy, temozolomide, or both; the majority had gotten both. Study observations and caveats: Vaccine-induced immune responses were detected in about 93% of patients.

Time point described: baseline, week 1 (first vaccination visit). Treatment indicated: pre-vaccination baseline after standard-of-care therapy. Each donor presented with a new WHO grade 3 or 4 astrocytoma that tested IDH1-mutant and showed ATRX loss. CDR1 is LGHNA, CDR2 YSLEER, per germline. The V and J ends lost 2 bases and 7 bases, in that order; junction bases with no gene match: 4. There are 15 residues in the CDR3. The protocol was immunoSEQ multiplex PCR, while the TCRdb copy is restricted to in-frame clones and leaves out a portion. The sample contains around 63,000 clones, around 92% of which appear only once.

The TCR sequence derives from a man aged 50 or older with glioma. Sequenced material: PBMCs, taken from a glioma patient treated with radiotherapy, temozolomide or both. The J gene is TRBJ1-6, the V gene TRBV4-3; TRBD1 agrees at 8 bases. CDR3 nucleotide sequence: TGCGCCAGCAGCCAAAAAGGACAGGGAAATTCACCCCTCCACTTT. Protein: CASSQKGQGNSPLHF.